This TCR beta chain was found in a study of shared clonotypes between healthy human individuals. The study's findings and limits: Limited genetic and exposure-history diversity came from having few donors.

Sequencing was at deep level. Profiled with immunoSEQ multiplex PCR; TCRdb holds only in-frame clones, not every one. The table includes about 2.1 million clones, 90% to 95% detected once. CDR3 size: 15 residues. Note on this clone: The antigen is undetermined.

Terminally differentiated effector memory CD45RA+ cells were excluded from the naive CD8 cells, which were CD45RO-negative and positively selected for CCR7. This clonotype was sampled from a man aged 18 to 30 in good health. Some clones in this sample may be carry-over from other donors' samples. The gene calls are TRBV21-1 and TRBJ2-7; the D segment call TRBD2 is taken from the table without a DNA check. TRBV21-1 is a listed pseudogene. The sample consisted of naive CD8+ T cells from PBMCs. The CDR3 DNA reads TGTGCCAGCAGCAAAGATCGGAAGAGGTTCCACGAGCAGTACTTC. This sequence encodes CASSKDRKRFHEQYF.